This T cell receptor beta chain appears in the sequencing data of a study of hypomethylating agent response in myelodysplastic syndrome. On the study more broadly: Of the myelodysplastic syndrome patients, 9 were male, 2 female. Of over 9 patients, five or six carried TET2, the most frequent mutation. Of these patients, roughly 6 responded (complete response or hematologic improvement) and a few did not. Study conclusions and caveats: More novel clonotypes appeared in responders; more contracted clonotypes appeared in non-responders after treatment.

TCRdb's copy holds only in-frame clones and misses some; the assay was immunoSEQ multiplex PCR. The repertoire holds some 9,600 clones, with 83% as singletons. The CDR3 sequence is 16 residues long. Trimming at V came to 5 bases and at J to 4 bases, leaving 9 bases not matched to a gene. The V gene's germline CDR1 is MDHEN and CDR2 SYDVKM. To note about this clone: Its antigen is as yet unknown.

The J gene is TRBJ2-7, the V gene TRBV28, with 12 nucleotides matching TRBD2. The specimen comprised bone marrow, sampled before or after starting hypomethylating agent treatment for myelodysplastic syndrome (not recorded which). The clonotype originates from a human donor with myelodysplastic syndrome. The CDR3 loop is CASSPPQTSGSYEQYF. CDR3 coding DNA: TGTGCCAGCAGTCCCCCCCAGACTAGCGGGAGTTACGAGCAGTACTTC. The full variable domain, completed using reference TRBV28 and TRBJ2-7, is DVKVTQSSRYLVKRTGEKVFLECVQDMDHENMFWYRQDPGLGLRLIYFSYDVKMKEKGDIPEGYSVSREKKERFSLILESASTNQTSMYLCASSPPQTSGSYEQYFGPGTRLTVT.